This T cell receptor (beta chain) comes out of a study of Graves' ophthalmopathy and Graves' hyperthyroidism (dated by TCRdb to 2016 to 2019). General notes on the study: Peripheral blood was collected before any treatment was given, at the time of initial diagnosis. To tell Graves' ophthalmopathy apart from Graves' hyperthyroidism, and to predict which patients would progress to ophthalmopathy, the study relied on TCR beta repertoire signatures. In total, over 130 blood samples were TCR-sequenced: approximately 40 ophthalmopathy, around 75 hyperthyroidism and roughly 17 hyperthyroidism-to-ophthalmopathy patients. To explore V-J signatures that separate ophthalmopathy from hyperthyroidism, a discovery set of 100 patients was enrolled, consisting of under 50 with ophthalmopathy and roughly 59 with stable hyperthyroidism. An independent validation cohort comprised some 19 hyperthyroidism patients and some 16 patients who later progressed from hyperthyroidism to ophthalmopathy. In a handful of hyperthyroidism patients, the T-cell repertoire of thyroid tissue was compared with the T-cell repertoire of blood. After sampling, hyperthyroidism patients received methimazole starting at 30 mg daily, and ophthalmopathy patients received high-dose intravenous methylprednisolone. The paper as a whole reports these results and caveats: In validation, the model predicted ophthalmopathy progression with about 71% sensitivity and approximately 72% specificity; 12 predicted patients were CT-confirmed with GO in a median of around 6.5 months. In cross-validation, the 13-signature model distinguished ophthalmopathy from stable hyperthyroidism with around 90% sensitivity and around 81% specificity, while in the test set the corresponding values were approximately 80% and 75%. Most of the expanded thyroid clonotypes with a frequency above 0.001 were also detected in blood, and it was suggested that the thyroid immune response may be reflected by blood repertoires. No statistical method was used to predetermine the sample size, and group allocation was not hidden from the investigators.

V and J lose 10 bases and 3 bases, and a span of 15 bases separates them. According to the germline V gene (reference sequence), CDR1 reads LNHDA and CDR2 reads SQIVND. The CDR3 contains 14 residues, cysteine and phenylalanine counted. This entry keeps only the CDR3 DNA: 42 bases, framed from base 1. Patients with ophthalmopathy had moderately to severely active disease, with a Clinical Activity Score of 3 or more, a NOSPECS grade of 4 or more, and a disease duration of less than 3 months. Patients were excluded if they had other autoimmune diseases, uncontrolled infections, pregnancy or lactation. Clinical symptoms, serum thyroxine, TRAb, thyroid ultrasound and orbital computed tomography were used for diagnosis. Using Ficoll-Paque density gradient centrifugation, PBMCs were isolated from over 8.5 ml of fresh peripheral blood. Trizol reagent was used to extract the total RNA, and its quality was then checked on an Agilent 2100 Bioanalyzer.

For repertoire sequencing, the TCR beta CDR3 regions were amplified from RNA transcripts. The first round was an RT-PCR using HTBI primers with the Qiagen OneStep RT-PCR kit, and this first round was followed by a second-round multiplex PCR, then size selection and purification. Libraries were sequenced paired-end with 100 bp reads on an Illumina HiSeq2000. The paper's data handling went like this. SOAPnuke was used to process the reads, throwing out any read that had adapters, had uncalled bases, had a mean Phred below 15, or lacked an exact constant-primer or identifier match. COPE v1.2.5 was used to merge high-quality paired reads. Each unique nucleotide sequence was defined as a clonotype, and clonotypes were aligned to IMGT TRB V, D and J references with MiTCR v1.1. The analysis was limited to V-J combinations with a frequency above 0.0001, which together covered roughly 99% of repertoires. For each V-J combination, a TCR clonal expansion and chaos score was defined as the ratio of F50 clonal expansion to chaos observed in the TCRdist matrix. Welch's t-statistics and random forest were used to reduce features to some 13 V-J combinations, which were fed into a naive Bayes classifier. The Morisita-Horn index was used to measure how similar the thyroid and blood repertoires were. TCRdb trimmed the raw reads at Q25, called clones with MiXCR and kept productive beta chains. A single entry per CDR3 protein holds the most common genes and DNA from its merged rows. The authors' filters were not applied to this entry. The sample includes under 350,000 distinct CDR3 sequences, with under 20% observed a single time. Of the sample, about 12% falls within the top ten clones.

Ten or more counts support this clonotype. What antigen it recognizes has not been identified. Per-nucleotide qualities are absent, and no much larger clonotype sits a single base away. The TCR was taken from an adult man with Graves' ophthalmopathy. The chain is made from TRBV19 and TRBJ2-2; the best D guess is TRBD2, with 6 bases matching. Material for sequencing was peripheral blood. This receptor has the CDR3 CATGGIGYTGELFF. In nucleotide form, the sequence is TGTGCCACCGGAGGGATCGGGTACACCGGGGAGCTGTTTTTT. With the portions outside the CDR3 filled from the reference TRBV19 and TRBJ2-2 genes, the complete variable region becomes DGGITQSPKYLFRKEGQNVTLSCEQNLNHDAMYWYRQDPGQGLRLIYYSQIVNDFQKGDIAEGYSVSREKKESFPLTVTSAQKNPTAFYLCATGGIGYTGELFFGEGSRLTVL.